The clone carrying this T cell receptor (beta chain) has just a few counts. No antigen is known for it. This CDR3 region has 11 residues. V gave up 0 bases and J gave up 6 bases, with 1 base separating them. Germline V gene sequence: CDR1 MGHRA, CDR2 YSYEKL. The data were obtained in a study of OX40 agonist ivuxolimab in advanced cancers. Study-level background: Three patients, one with hepatocellular carcinoma and two with cutaneous melanoma, achieved partial responses.

The assay was immunoSEQ multiplex PCR, and TCRdb's table has in-frame clones only and misses some. The sample lists roughly 18,000 clones; roughly four fifths were seen once. The study, taken as a whole, reports: What antigens the expanded peripheral T cells recognized was never established. Circulating CD4+ and CD8+ T cells showed clonal expansion by week 6 at 0.1 to 3.0 mg/kg. Certain nonresponders additionally had low normalized T-cell clonal expansion.

The receptor was derived from an adult with an advanced solid tumor such as melanoma, head and neck, liver or kidney cancer. Sample: CD4+ or CD8+ T cells sorted from blood, taken in a trial of the OX40 agonist ivuxolimab. The gene calls are TRBV4-1 and TRBJ2-3, with D uncertain. This chain's CDR3 is CASSQEDTQYF. CDR3 DNA: TGCGCCAGCAGCCAAGAGGATACGCAGTATTTT.